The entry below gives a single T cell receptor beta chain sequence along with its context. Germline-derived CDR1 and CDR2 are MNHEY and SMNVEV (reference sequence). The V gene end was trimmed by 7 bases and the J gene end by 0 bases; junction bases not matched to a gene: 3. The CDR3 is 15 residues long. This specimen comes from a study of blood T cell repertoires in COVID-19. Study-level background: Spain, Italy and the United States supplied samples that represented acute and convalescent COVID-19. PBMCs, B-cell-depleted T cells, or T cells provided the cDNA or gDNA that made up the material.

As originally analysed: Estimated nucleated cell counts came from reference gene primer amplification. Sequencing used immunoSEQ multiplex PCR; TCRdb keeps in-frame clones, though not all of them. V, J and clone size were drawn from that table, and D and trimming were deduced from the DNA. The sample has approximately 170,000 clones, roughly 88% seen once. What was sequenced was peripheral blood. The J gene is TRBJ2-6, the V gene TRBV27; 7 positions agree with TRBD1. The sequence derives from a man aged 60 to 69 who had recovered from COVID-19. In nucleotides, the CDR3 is TGTGCCAGCATGCGGACAGGCTCTGGGGCCAACGTCCTGACTTTC. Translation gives CASMRTGSGANVLTF.